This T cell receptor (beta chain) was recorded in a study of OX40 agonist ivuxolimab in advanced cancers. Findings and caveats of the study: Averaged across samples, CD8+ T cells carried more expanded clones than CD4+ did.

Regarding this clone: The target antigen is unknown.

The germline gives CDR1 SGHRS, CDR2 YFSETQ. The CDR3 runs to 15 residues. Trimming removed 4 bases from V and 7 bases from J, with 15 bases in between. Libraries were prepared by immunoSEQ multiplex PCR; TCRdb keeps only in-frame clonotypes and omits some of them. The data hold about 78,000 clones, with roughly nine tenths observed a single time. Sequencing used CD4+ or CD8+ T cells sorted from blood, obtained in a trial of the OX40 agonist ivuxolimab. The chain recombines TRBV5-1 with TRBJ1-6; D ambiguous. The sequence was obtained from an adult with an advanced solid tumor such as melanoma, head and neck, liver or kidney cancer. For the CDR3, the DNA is TGCGCCAGCAGCATTTCCGGACGGTTCAATTCACCCCTCCACTTT. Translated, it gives CASSISGRFNSPLHF.